This passage covers 12 T cell receptor beta chains from one sample sequenced in a study of cytomegalovirus exposure and HLA in healthy donors. In the PCR, 60 Vbeta and 13 Jbeta primers were used. Method: immunoSEQ multiplex PCR; TCRdb's copy keeps in-frame clones and lacks some. Seen here are roughly 190,000 clones, roughly 73% observed once, and the top ten hold 2.1%. Sequenced input: PBMCs. Receptors were obtained from a woman in her twenties or thirties in good health and CMV-seropositive.

About this clone: This same CDR3 is encoded by further DNA sequences in the sample. The chain combines TRBV28 with TRBJ2-3; tentatively, D is TRBD2 (7 bases). The germline V and J ends were trimmed by 6 bases and 0 bases, with 16 bases remaining between them. From germline, CDR1 is MDHEN and CDR2 SYDVKM. The CDR3 length is 16 residues. CDR3 sequence: CASSSPGGYSTDTQYF. The CDR3 DNA reads as TGTGCCAGCAGCTCCCCGGGGGGCTACAGCACAGATACGCAGTATTTT.

The J gene is TRBJ2-7, the V gene TRBV4-2; 13 bases fit TRBD2. Germline-derived CDR1 and CDR2 are LGHNA and YNFKEQ. The V gene end was trimmed by 0 bases and the J gene end by 6 bases; junction bases not matched to a gene: 11. This CDR3 spans 18 amino acids. The CDR3 sequence is CASSQEAGLAGTTGEQYF. CDR3 coding DNA: TGTGCCAGCAGCCAAGAAGCGGGACTAGCGGGAACCACGGGCGAGCAGTACTTC.

The chain combines TRBV28 with TRBJ1-4, with 9 positions matching TRBD1. Germline loops: CDR1 MDHEN, CDR2 SYDVKM. The CDR3 covers 15 residues. Trimming removed 7 bases from V and 8 bases from J; junction bases left unmatched: 11. DNA for the CDR3: TGTGCCAGCAACACCTACTGGACAGGGGAGGAAAAACTGTTTTTT. Translating it yields CASNTYWTGEEKLFF.

This clone appeared a few times. The rearrangement links TRBV6-1 to TRBJ1-2; TRBD1 is a possible D gene (5 bases). In germline, CDR1 is MNHNS, CDR2 SASEGT. V shed 0 bases and J shed 10 bases, with 18 bases lying between them. This CDR3 region has 15 residues. The DNA for the CDR3 is TGTGCCAGCAGTGAAGCGCCAGGGAAGAGGAGAGACTACACCTTC. Its protein is CASSEAPGKRRDYTF.

The chain couples TRBV15 to TRBJ1-1; tentative D call: TRBD1 (5 bases). The CDR3 is made up of 14 amino acids. The germline gives CDR1 LNHNV, CDR2 YYDKDF (reference sequence). Trimming left V 7 bases short and J 6 bases short, with 18 bases between. The CDR3 DNA is TGTGCCACCACTAGGGGCTCGGGGGAGCCTGAAGCTTTCTTT. Translated, it gives CATTRGSGEPEAFF. Drawing the rest from reference TRBV15 and TRBJ1-1, the complete variable domain is DAMVIQNPRYQVTQFGKPVTLSCSQTLNHNVMYWYQQKSSQAPKLLFHYYDKDFNNEADTPDNFQSRRPNTSFCFLDIRSPGLGDTAMYLCATTRGSGEPEAFFGQGTRLTVV.

This clone was seen a handful of times. The rearrangement uses TRBV19 and TRBJ2-7; D possibly corresponds to TRBD2 (6 bases). The CDR3 extends over 12 amino acids. V was clipped by 5 bases and J by 2 bases, with 7 bases between them. The germline V gene encodes CDR1 LNHDA and CDR2 SQIVND (reference sequence). The CDR3 nucleotides are TGTGCCAGTAGTCCGGGAGCCTACGAGCAGTACTTC. This translates into CASSPGAYEQYF. Using reference TRBV19 and TRBJ2-7 for the parts outside the CDR3, the full variable domain is DGGITQSPKYLFRKEGQNVTLSCEQNLNHDAMYWYRQDPGQGLRLIYYSQIVNDFQKGDIAEGYSVSREKKESFPLTVTSAQKNPTAFYLCASSPGAYEQYFGPGTRLTVT.

The V and J genes are TRBV6-6 and TRBJ2-1; TRBD1 matches at 10 bases. V dropped 6 bases and J dropped 7; count of bases not matched to a gene: 12. Germline V CDR1 and CDR2: MNHNY, SVGAGI (reference sequence). CDR3 size: 16 residues. The CDR3 reads CASSAVRDRGRNEQFF. Here the CDR3 DNA reads TGTGCCAGCAGCGCCGTGAGGGACAGGGGTAGGAATGAGCAGTTCTTC.

V and J are TRBV5-4 and TRBJ2-3, with 10 bases lining up with TRBD1. The CDR3 extends over 16 amino acids. After removal of 0 bases from V and 2 bases from J, the junction contained 3 bases not matched to a gene. The germline V gene has CDR1 SGHNT and CDR2 YYREEE (reference sequence). The CDR3 sequence is CASSLGTGGPTDTQYF. DNA of the CDR3: TGTGCCAGCAGCTTGGGGACAGGGGGTCCCACAGATACGCAGTATTTT.

The chain employs TRBV27 and TRBJ2-7; TRBD2 agrees at 13 bases. J lost 12 bases, V lost 2 bases, and 4 bases had no gene match. Germline V lookup: CDR1 MNHEY, CDR2 SMNVEV (reference sequence). This CDR3 has 13 residues. CDR3 coding DNA: TGTGCCAGCAGTTTACGGGGACTAGCGGGATGGTACTTC. Its translation: CASSLRGLAGWYF.

The chain has TRBV19 and TRBJ2-7; 8 bases agree with TRBD1. Germline CDR1 reads LNHDA; CDR2 reads SQIVND (reference sequence). This CDR3 has 16 residues. The V gene end was trimmed by 3 bases and the J gene end by 6 bases; junction bases not matched to a gene: 13. The CDR3 protein is CASSMGSAGGSGEQYF. The CDR3 region has the DNA TGTGCCAGTAGTATGGGGTCTGCAGGGGGCTCAGGCGAGCAGTACTTC.

V gene TRBV4-3 combines with J gene TRBJ2-1; 8 bases are shared with TRBD1. The CDR3 has 15 residues. Unmatched junction bases numbered 6, after V lost 1 base and J lost 7 bases. Germline V lookup: CDR1 LGHNA, CDR2 YSLEER. The DNA for the CDR3 is TGCGCCAGCAGCCAAGGGACAGGGTGGTTGAATGAGCAGTTCTTC. Its protein is CASSQGTGWLNEQFF.

This rearrangement joins TRBV5-1 to TRBJ2-1, with a weak D call TRBD2 (7 bases). This CDR3 spans 13 amino acids. The ends were cut back, 3 bases at V and 13 bases at J, with 17 bases in the middle. CDR1 is SGHRS, CDR2 YFSETQ, per germline. For the CDR3, the DNA is TGCGCCAGCAGCTCGACGAACGGGGGGCCTCAGTTCTTC. The encoded protein is CASSSTNGGPQFF.